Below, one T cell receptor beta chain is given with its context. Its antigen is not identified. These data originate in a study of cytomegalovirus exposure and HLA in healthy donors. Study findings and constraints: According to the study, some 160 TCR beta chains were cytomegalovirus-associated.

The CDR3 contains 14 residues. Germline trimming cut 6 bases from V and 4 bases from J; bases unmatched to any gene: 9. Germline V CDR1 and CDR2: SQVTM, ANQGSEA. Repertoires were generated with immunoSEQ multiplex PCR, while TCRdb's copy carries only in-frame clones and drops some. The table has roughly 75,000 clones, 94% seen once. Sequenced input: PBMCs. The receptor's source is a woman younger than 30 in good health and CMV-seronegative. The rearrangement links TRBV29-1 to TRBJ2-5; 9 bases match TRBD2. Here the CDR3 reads CSVRHGTSRETQYF. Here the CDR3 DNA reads TGCAGCGTACGCCACGGGACTAGCCGAGAGACCCAGTACTTC.